The 23 T cell receptor beta chains below were found in one sample sequenced in a study of T-cell reconstitution after alpha-beta-depleted transplantation in children. The authors prepared the TCRbeta library with unique molecular identifiers. TCRdb re-called the PCR reads through MiXCR, storing one row per CDR3 protein. Among fewer than 550,000 distinct CDR3 sequences listed, roughly 10% were seen once. The sequenced sample was PBMCs, mostly from graft donor cells, obtained 180 days after TCRalphabeta/CD19-depleted stem cell transplant. The receptor set was obtained from a female patient aged 2 to 10 who had a stem cell transplant for aplastic anemia, so the T cells may come from the graft donor.

V and J are TRBV7-9 and TRBJ2-3; 11 positions agree with TRBD1. Germline CDR1 and CDR2: SEHNR and FQNEAQ (reference sequence). The V and J ends lost 5 bases and 6 bases, in that order; junction bases with no gene match: 10. This CDR3 has 16 residues. The CDR3 protein is CASSSSDRGLVDTQYF. The CDR3, as DNA: TGTGCCAGCAGCAGTTCGGACAGGGGGCTAGTGGATACGCAGTATTTT.

The chain is built from TRBV2 and TRBJ2-7, with D unresolved. Between the trimmed V and J ends, which lost 6 bases and 5 bases, there was a span of 14 bases. The germline V gene has CDR1 SNHLY and CDR2 FYNNEI. The CDR3 totals 13 residues. CDR3 sequence reads: CASRYSLAHEQYV. The CDR3 bases are TGTGCCAGCAGATATTCCTTAGCCCACGAGCAGTACGTC.

This clonotype was counted only a few times. The V call is TRBV29-1, the J call TRBJ1-1; 8 nucleotides align to TRBD1. With V trimmed by 6 bases and J by 7 bases, 16 bases remained unmatched. The CDR3 spans 15 residues. The germline gives CDR1 SQVTM, CDR2 ANQGSEA. CDR3 protein: CSVTTGAPRSREAFF. Written as DNA, the CDR3 is TGCAGCGTCACGACAGGGGCCCCCCGGTCCCGTGAAGCTTTCTTT.

V gene TRBV20-1 combines with J gene TRBJ2-1; 8 bases agree with TRBD2. Germline trimming cut 3 bases from V and 2 bases from J; bases unmatched to any gene: 6. Per germline, CDR1 DFQATT and CDR2 SNEGSKA (reference sequence). The CDR3 consists of 15 residues. The CDR3 DNA reads TGCAGTGCTAGCCGCGGGAGGCCCCCCTACAATGAGCAGTTCTTC. Translating it yields CSASRGRPPYNEQFF.

This clonotype was counted at least ten times. The rearrangement uses TRBV20-1 and TRBJ2-1; 8 bases fit TRBD2. J was trimmed by 3 bases and V by 3 bases; bases with no gene match: 1. Germline V lookup: CDR1 DFQATT, CDR2 SNEGSKA (reference sequence). The CDR3 is made up of 13 amino acids. CDR3 DNA sequence: TGCAGTGCTAGCGGGGGGGTCTACAATGAGCAGTTCTTC. It yields the protein CSASGGVYNEQFF.

The chain has TRBV7-2 and TRBJ2-7; D perhaps matches TRBD1 (6 bases). The CDR3 extends over 14 amino acids. Germline lookup yields CDR1 SGHTA and CDR2 FQGNSA. Trimming removed 2 bases at V and 5 bases at J, with 13 bases between. The CDR3 reads CASSLSRGRDEQYF. The DNA for the CDR3 is TGTGCCAGCAGCTTATCCAGGGGACGGGACGAGCAGTACTTC.

V is TRBV5-1 and J is TRBJ2-3, with 8 bases matching TRBD2. CDR1 SGHRS and CDR2 YFSETQ come from the germline V gene. There are 14 residues in the CDR3. Losses at the gene ends were 7 bases for V and 3 bases for J; bases not matched to a gene: 7. The CDR3 coding sequence is TGCGCCAGCCGGGGAGGCGGGAGGACAGATACGCAGTATTTT. Translation: CASRGGGRTDTQYF. The variable domain in full, completed from reference TRBV5-1 and TRBJ2-3, reads KAGVTQTPRYLIKTRGQQVTLSCSPISGHRSVSWYQQTPGQGLQFLFEYFSETQRNKGNFPGRFSGRQFSNSRSEMNVSTLELGDSALYLCASRGGGRTDTQYFGPGTRLTVL.

This clonotype showed up just a few times. This chain uses TRBV27 with TRBJ2-5, with D perhaps TRBD1 (5 bases). Trimming removed 2 bases from V and 5 bases from J, with 15 bases in between. The V gene's germline CDR1 is MNHEY and CDR2 SMNVEV (reference sequence). The CDR3 has 15 residues. CDR3 nucleotides: TGTGCCAGCAGTTTAGGGGCTGGGATGGGTGAGACCCAGTACTTC. Protein product: CASSLGAGMGETQYF.

The chain combines TRBV12-3 or TRBV12-4 with TRBJ1-2, with D unclear. Trimming shortened V by 5 bases and J by 6 bases, and 19 bases separated the two germline ends. This CDR3 has 15 residues. CDR3 in DNA: TGTGCCAGCAGTCGCGTTACACTTACCGACGATGGCTACACCTTC. As protein: CASSRVTLTDDGYTF.

This clonotype was detected a few times. The chain has TRBV20-1 and TRBJ2-3; the match to TRBD2 covers 9 bases. In germline, CDR1 is DFQATT, CDR2 SNEGSKA (reference sequence). Trimming at V came to 0 bases and at J to 0 bases, leaving 10 bases not matched to a gene. CDR3 length: 18 amino acids. CDR3 sequence (DNA): TGCAGTGCTAGAGAGATGGTGTCTAGCGGGGCTAGCACAGATACGCAGTATTTT. Its protein product is CSAREMVSSGASTDTQYF.

Only a few counts were recorded for this clonotype. The chain joins TRBV20-1 to TRBJ1-4; possible D gene TRBD1, 5 bases. Trimming took off 2 bases at V and 6 bases at J, with 13 bases between the two ends. The CDR3 runs 14 residues. CDR1 DFQATT and CDR2 SNEGSKA come from the germline V gene (reference sequence). CDR3 sequence (DNA): TGCAGTGCTAGACTCAGGGTAGGGGATGAAAAACTGTTTTTT. As protein: CSARLRVGDEKLFF.

In its sample, this clonotype was seen a few times. This chain links TRBV27 with TRBJ1-2; D perhaps matches TRBD1 (6 bases). The ends were cut back, 4 bases at V and 6 bases at J, with 18 bases in the middle. The CDR3 is 15 amino acids. Germline assignment: CDR1 MNHEY and CDR2 SMNVEV (reference sequence). The CDR3 region is CASSSDIGQKDGYTF. The CDR3 DNA reads as TGTGCCAGCAGTTCCGATATTGGACAGAAAGATGGCTACACCTTC.

In this sample, this clonotype turned up a few times. V gene TRBV5-5 combines with J gene TRBJ2-7; TRBD2 agrees at 8 bases. Unmatched junction bases numbered 4, after V lost 4 bases and J lost 1 base. CDR1 and CDR2 from the germline V gene are SGHKS and YYEKEE (reference sequence). CDR3 length: 14 amino acids. CDR3: CASSPPGGSYEQYV. The CDR3 nucleotides read TGTGCCAGCAGCCCCCCGGGGGGGTCCTACGAGCAGTACGTC.

This clonotype showed up just a few times. The rearrangement links TRBV20-1 to TRBJ1-1, with 7 bases identical to TRBD1. CDR1 and CDR2 from the germline V gene are DFQATT and SNEGSKA (reference sequence). The ends lost 4 bases at V and 4 bases at J; junction bases unmatched: 9. The CDR3 loop spans 14 amino acids. The CDR3 loop reads CSAIKTGRGTEAFF. For the CDR3, the DNA is TGCAGTGCTATTAAGACAGGGAGGGGCACTGAAGCTTTCTTT.

The table lists this clonotype with a few counts. The V call is TRBV20-1, the J call TRBJ1-2; tentatively, D is TRBD1 (5 bases). The CDR3 runs 12 residues. V was cut by 5 bases and J by 6 bases, with 13 bases left in between. From germline, CDR1 is DFQATT and CDR2 SNEGSKA (reference sequence). The CDR3 DNA is TGCAGTGCTCCACGGGAAGGGGATGGCTACACCTTC. Translation: CSAPREGDGYTF.

The chain uses TRBV20-1 and TRBJ2-7; 7 positions agree with TRBD2. The CDR3 is 13 amino acids. CDR1 and CDR2 from the germline V gene are DFQATT and SNEGSKA (reference sequence). V was clipped by 8 bases and J by 4 bases; unmatched bases: 11. The CDR3, as DNA: TGCAGTCTCCAAGGTCTAGCGGAGTACGAGCAGTACTTC. As protein: CSLQGLAEYEQYF.

The rearrangement uses TRBV13 and TRBJ2-1; TRBD2 agrees at 8 bases. The trim removed 4 bases at V and 5 bases at J, leaving 10 bases unmatched. The CDR3 sequence is 16 residues long. Germline CDR1 PRHDT, CDR2 FYEKMQ (reference sequence). The CDR3 region has the DNA TGTGCCAGCAGCTCGCATGCTAGCGGGTTAGACAATGAGCAGTTCTTC. It is translated as CASSSHASGLDNEQFF.

A remark on this clonotype: One end of the junction is discordant with germline, which a read error may explain. The J gene is TRBJ2-5, the V gene TRBV7-2; TRBD2 matches 12 bases. Germline assignment: CDR1 SGHTA and CDR2 FQGNSA. The CDR3 has 17 amino acids. CDR3 loop: CATSLPGLAGIQETQYF. The CDR3 DNA is TGTGCCACCAGCTTACCGGGACTAGCGGGTATACAAGAGACCCAGTACTTC.

There are many counts of this clonotype. The chain employs TRBV5-1 and TRBJ2-1, with D possibly TRBD2 on 6 matching bases. The V end was cut by 2 bases, the J end by 7 bases, with 19 bases between. The CDR3 runs to 16 residues. From germline, CDR1 is SGHRS and CDR2 YFSETQ. CDR3 DNA sequence: TGCGCCAGCAGCTTTCGTCGCGGGGCGGGTGGTAATGAGCAGTTCTTC. Protein: CASSFRRGAGGNEQFF.

This clonotype was detected only a few times. The chain is built from TRBV29-1 and TRBJ2-7; no clear D. Germline V gives CDR1 SQVTM, CDR2 ANQGSEA. The germline V and J ends were trimmed by 5 bases and 2 bases, with 22 bases remaining between them. CDR3 length: 16 residues. CDR3 DNA sequence: TGCAGCGTTAGACTGGGCCCCCCGGTGAACCCCTACGAGCAGTACTTC. This codes for CSVRLGPPVNPYEQYF.

This clonotype was picked up a small number of times. V usage is TRBV10-3 and J usage is TRBJ2-1; perhaps TRBD2 as D (6 bases). Germline CDR1 ENHRY, CDR2 SYGVKD. The V end was cut by 10 bases, the J end by 3 bases, with 13 bases between. CDR3 length: 13 amino acids. In DNA, the CDR3 is TGTGCCAATTCCGGGACTCACTACAATGAGCAGTTCTTC. This translates into CANSGTHYNEQFF.

This clonotype was seen a handful of times. The V and J genes are TRBV24-1 and TRBJ2-7; 7 nucleotides line up with TRBD1. This CDR3 has 14 amino acids. V shed 4 bases, J shed 2 bases, and the junction held 4 bases outside the gene matches. CDR1 is KGHDR and CDR2 is SFDVKD in the germline V gene. CDR3 amino acids: CATSERDRTYEQYF. As DNA, the CDR3 is TGTGCCACCAGTGAACGGGACAGAACCTACGAGCAGTACTTC.

This clonotype was observed a few times. This chain links TRBV6-2 or TRBV6-3 with TRBJ2-7; the D gene is possibly TRBD1 (5 bases). CDR1 and CDR2 (germline): MNHEY, SVGEGT. V lost 2 bases and J 2 bases, leaving 10 bases between the germline ends. The CDR3 consists of 14 residues. CDR3 nucleotides: TGTGCCAGCAGTTACGGGCAGGGCCCCTACGAGCAGTACTTC. This encodes CASSYGQGPYEQYF.